This is a list of T cell receptor beta chains from one sample in a study of identical twins. Via MiXCR, TCRdb re-called the 5' RACE reads, giving one row per CDR3 protein. The sample yields some 300,000 distinct CDR3 sequences, around an eighth seen once. Another study also made use of these data, one on yellow fever vaccine responses in identical twins.

The specimen sequenced was CD8+ T cells sorted from blood. The receptors originated from a woman aged 18 to 35 in good health. Each CDR3 is given with its conserved first and last residue. D genes are given only for firm matches. A clone size is listed for some rows: how often the clone was seen (once, few, many), or a class if it is expanded.

v_gene: TRBV20-1
abundance: -
d_gene: -
j_gene: TRBJ1-5
CDR3aa: CSARDPQSDNQPQHF
CDR3nt: TGCAGTGCTAGAGATCCACAGTCCGACAATCAGCCCCAGCATTTT

v_gene: TRBV9
abundance: few
d_gene: -
j_gene: TRBJ2-1
CDR3aa: CASSVAGGVWNEQFF
CDR3nt: TGTGCCAGCAGCGTAGCGGGGGGCGTCTGGAATGAGCAGTTCTTC

v_gene: TRBV6-5
abundance: -
d_gene: -
j_gene: TRBJ1-5
CDR3aa: CASSYSLNRDQPQHF
CDR3nt: TGTGCCAGCAGTTACTCCCTTAACAGGGACCAGCCCCAGCATTTT

v_gene: TRBV5-6
abundance: many
d_gene: -
j_gene: TRBJ2-2
CDR3aa: CASSAGFVNTGELFF
CDR3nt: TGTGCCAGCAGCGCAGGGTTTGTGAACACCGGGGAGCTGTTTTTT

v_gene: TRBV7-9
abundance: -
d_gene: -
j_gene: TRBJ1-2
CDR3aa: CASSLRAQRDGYTF
CDR3nt: TGTGCCAGCAGCTTAAGGGCCCAGCGGGATGGCTACACCTTC

v_gene: TRBV20-1
abundance: -
d_gene: TRBD1
j_gene: TRBJ2-2
CDR3aa: CSARDLGTANTGELFF
CDR3nt: TGCAGTGCTAGAGATTTAGGGACAGCGAACACCGGGGAGCTGTTTTTT

v_gene: TRBV20-1
abundance: many
d_gene: -
j_gene: TRBJ2-1
CDR3aa: CSARDPRTDYNEQFF
CDR3nt: TGCAGTGCTAGAGATCCCCGGACAGACTACAATGAGCAGTTCTTC

v_gene: TRBV7-6
abundance: -
d_gene: TRBD2
j_gene: TRBJ2-1
CDR3aa: CASSRSGSGEQFF
CDR3nt: TGTGCCAGCAGTCGTAGCGGGAGTGGTGAGCAGTTCTTC

v_gene: TRBV24-1
abundance: -
d_gene: -
j_gene: TRBJ2-1
CDR3aa: CATSDWENEQFF
CDR3nt: TGTGCCACCAGTGATTGGGAGAATGAGCAGTTCTTC

v_gene: TRBV6-5
abundance: -
d_gene: -
j_gene: TRBJ2-7
CDR3aa: CASSYSPGSNPWGVYEQYF
CDR3nt: TGTGCCAGCAGTTACTCTCCAGGGTCTAATCCATGGGGGGTCTACGAGCAGTACTTC

v_gene: TRBV15
abundance: -
d_gene: -
j_gene: TRBJ2-7
CDR3aa: CATSRGSYEQYF
CDR3nt: TGTGCCACCAGCAGAGGGTCGTACGAGCAGTACTTC

v_gene: TRBV19
abundance: few
d_gene: -
j_gene: TRBJ1-2
CDR3aa: CASTRTGTQNYGYTF
CDR3nt: TGTGCCAGTACCCGTACCGGGACACAAAACTATGGCTACACCTTC

v_gene: TRBV4-1
abundance: many
d_gene: -
j_gene: TRBJ1-1
CDR3aa: CASSQDASLNTEAFF
CDR3nt: TGCGCCAGCAGCCAAGATGCGTCCCTGAACACTGAAGCTTTCTTT

v_gene: TRBV25-1
abundance: few
d_gene: -
j_gene: TRBJ1-2
CDR3aa: CASSGGPYYGYTF
CDR3nt: TGTGCCAGCAGTGGCGGTCCCTACTATGGCTACACCTTC

v_gene: TRBV12-3/TRBV12-4
abundance: few
d_gene: -
j_gene: TRBJ2-2
CDR3aa: CASRPDLESGGELFF
CDR3nt: TGTGCCAGCAGACCGGACCTGGAAAGCGGCGGGGAGCTGTTTTTT

v_gene: TRBV7-9
abundance: few
d_gene: TRBD2
j_gene: TRBJ2-2
CDR3aa: CASIDIRLARAGELFF
CDR3nt: TGTGCCAGCATCGACATAAGACTAGCGCGGGCCGGGGAGCTGTTTTTT

v_gene: TRBV7-9
abundance: many
d_gene: -
j_gene: TRBJ1-4
CDR3aa: CASRSPRLEKLFF
CDR3nt: TGTGCCAGCCGCAGCCCGAGGCTCGAAAAACTGTTTTTT

v_gene: TRBV12-3/TRBV12-4
abundance: -
d_gene: TRBD2
j_gene: TRBJ2-3
CDR3aa: CASSRLASTDTQYF
CDR3nt: TGTGCCAGCAGCCGACTAGCTAGCACAGATACGCAGTATTTT

v_gene: TRBV12-5
abundance: many
d_gene: -
j_gene: TRBJ2-1
CDR3aa: CASGTGSYNEQFF
CDR3nt: TGTGCTAGTGGTACGGGCTCCTACAATGAGCAGTTCTTC

v_gene: TRBV20-1
abundance: few
d_gene: TRBD2
j_gene: TRBJ2-7
CDR3aa: CSAPGTSGSFGEQYF
CDR3nt: TGCAGTGCTCCCGGGACTAGCGGGAGTTTTGGCGAGCAGTACTTC

v_gene: TRBV6-1
abundance: few
d_gene: -
j_gene: TRBJ2-3
CDR3aa: CASNPGTPSTDTQYF
CDR3nt: TGTGCCAGCAACCCCGGGACACCTAGCACAGATACGCAGTATTTT

v_gene: TRBV4-1
abundance: -
d_gene: -
j_gene: TRBJ2-1
CDR3aa: CASSQDHHYNEQFF
CDR3nt: TGCGCCAGCAGCCAAGATCACCACTACAATGAGCAGTTCTTC

v_gene: TRBV6-1
abundance: few
d_gene: -
j_gene: TRBJ1-4
CDR3aa: CASTSRGTNEKLFF
CDR3nt: TGTGCCAGCACCTCGAGGGGGACTAATGAAAAACTGTTTTTT

v_gene: TRBV7-6
abundance: few
d_gene: -
j_gene: TRBJ1-5
CDR3aa: CASRLRIHQPQHF
CDR3nt: TGTGCCAGCAGACTCAGGATTCATCAGCCCCAGCATTTT

v_gene: TRBV4-1
abundance: few
d_gene: TRBD2
j_gene: TRBJ2-3
CDR3aa: CASSLRIAGALDTQYF
CDR3nt: TGCGCCAGCAGCCTCAGGATAGCGGGGGCTCTAGATACGCAGTATTTT

v_gene: TRBV6-5
abundance: -
d_gene: TRBD1
j_gene: TRBJ1-5
CDR3aa: CASSYTLEGADQPQHF
CDR3nt: TGTGCCAGCAGTTACACCCTCGAGGGGGCGGATCAGCCCCAGCATTTT

v_gene: TRBV29-1
abundance: -
d_gene: TRBD2
j_gene: TRBJ2-1
CDR3aa: CSVEGIAGTSSYNEQFF
CDR3nt: TGCAGCGTTGAAGGGATAGCGGGAACGAGCTCCTACAATGAGCAGTTCTTC